This section outlines one T cell receptor (beta chain) sequence together with its context. The CDR3 is 17 amino acids. Germline V gene lookup returns CDR1 MNHEY and CDR2 SMNVEV (reference sequence). V trimming: 0 bases; J trimming: 3 bases; junction bases outside the gene matches: 4. Data came from immunoSEQ multiplex PCR; TCRdb stores just in-frame clones and leaves some out. Of tens of thousands of clones in the sample, 90% were seen once. This sample is drawn from a study of technical replicates of blood from a handful of donors. This TCR was sampled from a human donor in good health. Some clones in this sample may be carry-over from other donors' samples. The sequenced sample was PBMCs. The rearrangement uses TRBV27 and TRBJ2-5; TRBD2 matches 13 bases. Written as DNA, the CDR3 is TGTGCCAGCAGTTTATCCCCGGGACTAGCGGGGAAAGAGACCCAGTACTTC. This sequence encodes CASSLSPGLAGKETQYF.